The sequence of this T cell receptor beta chain was determined in a study of early stage breast cancer tumors. Study-wide context: Most invasive tumors, twelve of 16, were ER+/PR+/HER2-.

Points on this clone: Its antigen is still unknown.

Overall study findings and caveats: Enriched TCRB sequences shared across patients were mostly commonly generated sequences. Compared with adjacent normal breast, tumors showed 2 to 2.5-fold denser, more clonal T cells.

The V end was cut by 3 bases, the J end by 0 bases, with 15 bases between. The CDR3 is 16 residues long. The germline V gene has CDR1 MNHEY and CDR2 SVGAGI. Assay used: immunoSEQ multiplex PCR; TCRdb lists only in-frame clones, some missing. The repertoire holds about 72,000 clones, with around four fifths as singletons. Sequenced sample: blood. The chain has TRBV6-5 and TRBJ2-7; D perhaps matches TRBD1 (5 bases). The clonotype originates from a person between 55 and 69 years old with breast cancer. In nucleotides, the CDR3 is TGTGCCAGCAGTTATGATTCTGGGGCAAGCTCCTACGAGCAGTACTTC. Its protein is CASSYDSGASSYEQYF.